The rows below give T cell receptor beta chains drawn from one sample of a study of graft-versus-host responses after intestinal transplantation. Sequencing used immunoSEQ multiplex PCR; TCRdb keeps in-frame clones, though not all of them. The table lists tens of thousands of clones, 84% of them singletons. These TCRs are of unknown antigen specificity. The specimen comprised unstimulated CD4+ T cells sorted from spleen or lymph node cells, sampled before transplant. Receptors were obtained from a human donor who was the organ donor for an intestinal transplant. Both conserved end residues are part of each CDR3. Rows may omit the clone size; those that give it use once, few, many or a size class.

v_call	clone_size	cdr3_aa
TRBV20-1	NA	CSAEGNTEAFF
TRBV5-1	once	CASSLDRGIGTGELFF
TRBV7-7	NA	CASSVEGQGRETQYF
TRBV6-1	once	CASGRSTEAFF
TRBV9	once	CASSGGLMNTEAFF
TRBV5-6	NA	CASSADRGDNQPQHF
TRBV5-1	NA	CASSGDSGAKNIQYF
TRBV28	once	CASSRGAIGNTEAFF
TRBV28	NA	CASSLQDRARQPQHF
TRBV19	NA	CASSMDRGTEAFF
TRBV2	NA	CASREQPRNEKLFF
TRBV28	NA	CASSSPILGQGRVGGYTF
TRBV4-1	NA	CASSLGQGTSLAKNIQYF
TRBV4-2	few	CASSQLRLSGNTIYF
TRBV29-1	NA	CSVGRQMATEAFF
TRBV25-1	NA	CASSARGQGREKLFF
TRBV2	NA	CASSRTGKNTEAFF
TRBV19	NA	CASSKDRDYGYTF
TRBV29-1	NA	CSVEGALGETQYF
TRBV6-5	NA	CASSYHPGQVNTEAFF
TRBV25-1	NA	CATSGGTAGYTF
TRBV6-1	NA	CASSAITLRGGGTDTQYF
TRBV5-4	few	CASSPQVNYGYTF
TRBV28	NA	CASSLPTSTDTQYF
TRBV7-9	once	CASSSGTGPSNEKLFF
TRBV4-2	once	CASSLTGENQPQHF
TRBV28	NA	CAGREGFDSPLHF
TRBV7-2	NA	CASSDYYGYTF
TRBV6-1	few	CASSDRGARFYEQFF
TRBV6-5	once	CASSRGGWYNEQFF
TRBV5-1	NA	CASSFMTGGSSTDTQYF